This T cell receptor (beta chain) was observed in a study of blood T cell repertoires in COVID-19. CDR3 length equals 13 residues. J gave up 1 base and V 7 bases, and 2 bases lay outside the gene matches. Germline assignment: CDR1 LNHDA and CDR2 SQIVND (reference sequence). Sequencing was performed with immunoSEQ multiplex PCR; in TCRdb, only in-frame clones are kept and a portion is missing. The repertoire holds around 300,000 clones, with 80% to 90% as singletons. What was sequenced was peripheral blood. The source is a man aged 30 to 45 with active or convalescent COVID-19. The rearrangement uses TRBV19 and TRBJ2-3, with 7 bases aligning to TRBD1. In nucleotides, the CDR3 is TGTGCCAGTACCGGGACAGGCACAGATACGCAGTATTTT. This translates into CASTGTGTDTQYF.